This is a list of T cell receptor beta chains from one sample in a study of blood T cell repertoires in COVID-19. The assay was immunoSEQ multiplex PCR, and TCRdb's table has in-frame clones only and misses some. The sample has about 100,000 clones; around four fifths are singletons. The sequencing sample was made of peripheral blood. The receptors derive from a man aged 65 to 85 with active or convalescent COVID-19. Both conserved end residues are part of each CDR3. D genes are given only for firm matches. Clone sizes are given selectively: once, few, many, or a class where the clone is expanded.

size | D | J | V | CDR3 | DNA
once | TRBD1 | TRBJ1-6 | TRBV5-1 | CASSIYRGLDSPLHF | TGCGCCAGCAGCATCTACAGGGGGCTTGATTCACCCCTCCACTTT
- | - | TRBJ1-2 | TRBV5-1 | CASSLAEGGDYGYTF | TGCGCCAGCAGCTTGGCCGAAGGGGGGGACTATGGCTACACCTTC
- | - | TRBJ2-1 | TRBV7-2 | CASSSAFIPGTPQFF | TGTGCCAGCAGCTCAGCTTTCATCCCCGGGACACCCCAGTTCTTC
- | - | TRBJ2-3 | TRBV9 | CASSVGGALDTQYF | TGTGCCAGCAGCGTAGGCGGGGCGTTAGATACGCAGTATTTT
once | TRBD1 | TRBJ2-3 | TRBV30 | CAWRPPPGTGYTDTQYF | TGTGCCTGGAGGCCCCCGCCGGGGACAGGCTACACAGATACGCAGTATTTT
- | TRBD2 | TRBJ2-1 | TRBV18 | CASSQGLAGVNEQFF | TGTGCCAGCTCACAGGGACTAGCGGGAGTCAATGAGCAGTTCTTC
once | TRBD2 | TRBJ2-7 | TRBV5-1 | CASSLGTSGTKYEQYF | TGCGCCAGCAGCTTAGGGACTAGCGGGACTAAATACGAGCAGTACTTC
- | - | TRBJ1-2 | TRBV7-8 | CASSLRGGDYYGYTF | TGTGCCAGCAGCTTAAGGGGGGGGGATTACTATGGCTACACCTTC
few | TRBD2 | TRBJ2-2 | TRBV7-2 | CASSLAGGPSGELFF | TGTGCCAGCAGTCTAGCGGGGGGGCCAAGCGGGGAGCTGTTTTTT
- | TRBD1 | TRBJ1-6 | TRBV19 | CASSPGDRGTYNSPLHF | TGTGCCAGTAGTCCTGGGGACAGGGGAACCTATAATTCACCCCTCCACTTT
- | TRBD2 | TRBJ2-7 | TRBV7-6 | CASSSLRGRHEQYF | TGTGCCAGCAGCTCCCTGCGCGGGAGGCACGAGCAGTACTTC
- | - | TRBJ1-4 | TRBV9 | CASSGSSVATNEKLFF | TGTGCCAGCAGCGGATCCAGTGTTGCAACTAATGAAAAACTGTTTTTT
once | - | TRBJ1-4 | TRBV11-1 | CASSLSVGEKLFF | TGTGCCAGCAGTCTTTCCGTGGGCGAAAAACTGTTTTTT
- | TRBD1 | TRBJ2-7 | TRBV4-1 | CASSHTGAAYEQYF | TGCGCCAGCAGCCACACAGGGGCGGCTTACGAGCAGTACTTC
- | - | TRBJ2-7 | TRBV6-1 | CASRETGGTENEQYF | TGTGCCAGCAGAGAGACGGGGGGCACAGAGAACGAGCAGTACTTC
- | TRBD2 | TRBJ2-4 | TRBV3-1/TRBV3-2 | CASSQPTSGGKYF | TGTGCCAGCAGCCAACCCACTAGCGGAGGGAAGTACTTC
- | TRBD1 | TRBJ2-3 | TRBV7-9 | CASSSTGDGGTQYF | TGTGCCAGCAGTTCGACAGGGGATGGAGGAACGCAGTATTTT
- | TRBD2 | TRBJ2-1 | TRBV7-3 | CASSLRVTSGGYNEQFF | TGTGCCAGCAGCTTACGAGTGACTAGCGGGGGCTACAATGAGCAGTTCTTC
few | - | TRBJ2-7 | TRBV6-5 | CASTDGSSYEQYF | TGTGCCAGCACGGACGGGAGTTCCTACGAGCAGTACTTC
once | - | TRBJ2-7 | TRBV12-3/TRBV12-4 | CASSSPTRYEQYF | TGTGCCAGCAGTTCCCCGACACGCTACGAGCAGTACTTC
- | - | TRBJ1-3 | TRBV4-3 | CASSSREGNTIYF | TGCGCCAGCAGTTCGCGGGAGGGAAACACCATATATTTT
- | TRBD2 | TRBJ2-1 | TRBV28 | CASSLRRGYNEQFF | TGTGCCAGCAGTTTACGGCGGGGGTACAATGAGCAGTTCTTC
- | TRBD2 | TRBJ2-1 | TRBV5-1 | CASSKLAGVGEQFF | TGCGCCAGCAGTAAACTAGCGGGAGTCGGTGAGCAGTTCTTC
- | TRBD1 | TRBJ2-7 | TRBV2 | CASSIGTGGYEQYF | TGTGCCAGCAGTATCGGGACAGGGGGCTACGAGCAGTACTTC
- | - | TRBJ1-1 | TRBV6-2/TRBV6-3 | CASSPGPRRGGTGTEAFF | TGTGCCAGCAGTCCGGGACCCCGTCGTGGGGGGACGGGGACTGAAGCTTTCTTT
- | - | TRBJ1-1 | TRBV28 | CASSRTQDREAFF | TGTGCCAGCAGTAGAACGCAGGACAGAGAAGCTTTCTTT
once | TRBD2 | TRBJ2-7 | TRBV4-2 | CASSPVTSGGSLYEQYF | TGTGCCAGCAGCCCCGTGACTAGCGGGGGGTCTCTCTACGAGCAGTACTTC
- | TRBD2 | TRBJ2-3 | TRBV4-1 | CASSQEGAGVGGTDTQYF | TGCGCCAGCAGCCAAGAAGGGGCGGGAGTAGGCGGAACAGATACGCAGTATTTT
many | TRBD1 | TRBJ2-1 | TRBV7-9 | CASSFRQGRNEQFF | TGTGCCAGCAGCTTTCGACAGGGGCGAAATGAGCAGTTCTTC
- | TRBD1 | TRBJ1-2 | TRBV6-5 | CASSRQGAYGYTF | TGTGCCAGCAGTCGACAGGGGGCCTATGGCTACACCTTC
- | TRBD2 | TRBJ2-1 | TRBV4-3 | CASSQGTSGYNEQFF | TGCGCCAGCAGCCAAGGGACTAGCGGGTACAATGAGCAGTTCTTC